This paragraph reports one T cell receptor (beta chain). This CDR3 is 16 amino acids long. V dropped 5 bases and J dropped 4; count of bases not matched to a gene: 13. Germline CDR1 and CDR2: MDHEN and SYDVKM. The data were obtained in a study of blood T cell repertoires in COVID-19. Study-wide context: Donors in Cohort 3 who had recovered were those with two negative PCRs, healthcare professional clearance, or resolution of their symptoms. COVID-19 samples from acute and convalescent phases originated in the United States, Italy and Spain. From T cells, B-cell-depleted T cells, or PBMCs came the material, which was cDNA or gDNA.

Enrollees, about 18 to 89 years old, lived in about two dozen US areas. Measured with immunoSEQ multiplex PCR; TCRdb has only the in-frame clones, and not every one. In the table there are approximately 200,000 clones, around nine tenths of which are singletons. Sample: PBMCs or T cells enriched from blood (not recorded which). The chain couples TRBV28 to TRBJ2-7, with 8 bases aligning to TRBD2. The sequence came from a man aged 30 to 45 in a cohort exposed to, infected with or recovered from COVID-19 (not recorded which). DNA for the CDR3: TGTGCCAGCAGTCCCCGGGTGACTAGCGTTCCATACGAGCAGTACTTC. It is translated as CASSPRVTSVPYEQYF. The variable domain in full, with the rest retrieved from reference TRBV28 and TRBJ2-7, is DVKVTQSSRYLVKRTGEKVFLECVQDMDHENMFWYRQDPGLGLRLIYFSYDVKMKEKGDIPEGYSVSREKKERFSLILESASTNQTSMYLCASSPRVTSVPYEQYFGPGTRLTVT.